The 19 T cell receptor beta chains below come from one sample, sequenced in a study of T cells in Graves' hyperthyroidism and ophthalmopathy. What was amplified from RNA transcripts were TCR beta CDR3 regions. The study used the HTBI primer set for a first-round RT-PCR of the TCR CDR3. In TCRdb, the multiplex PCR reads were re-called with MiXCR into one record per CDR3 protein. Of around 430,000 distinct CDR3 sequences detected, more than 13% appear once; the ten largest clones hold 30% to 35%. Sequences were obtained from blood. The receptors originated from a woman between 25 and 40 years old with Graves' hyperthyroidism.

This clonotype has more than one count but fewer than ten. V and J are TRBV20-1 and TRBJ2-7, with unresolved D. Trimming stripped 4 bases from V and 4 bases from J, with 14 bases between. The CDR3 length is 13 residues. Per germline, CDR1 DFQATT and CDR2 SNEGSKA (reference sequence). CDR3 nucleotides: TGCAGTGCTATCATTCCCACGACTTACGAGCAGTACTTC. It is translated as CSAIIPTTYEQYF.

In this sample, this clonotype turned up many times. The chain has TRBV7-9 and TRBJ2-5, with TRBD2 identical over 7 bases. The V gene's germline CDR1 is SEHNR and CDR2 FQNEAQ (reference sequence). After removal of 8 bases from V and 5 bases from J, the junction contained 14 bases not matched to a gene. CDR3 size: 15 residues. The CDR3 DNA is TGTGCCAGCCCACCGGCTAGCGGTGAGGGGGAGACCCAGTACTTC. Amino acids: CASPPASGEGETQYF. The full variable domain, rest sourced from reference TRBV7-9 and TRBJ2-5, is DTGVSQNPRHKITKRGQNVTFRCDPISEHNRLYWYRQTLGQGPEFLTYFQNEAQLEKSRLLSDRFSAERPKGSFSTLEIQRTEQGDSAMYLCASPPASGEGETQYFGPGTRLLVL.

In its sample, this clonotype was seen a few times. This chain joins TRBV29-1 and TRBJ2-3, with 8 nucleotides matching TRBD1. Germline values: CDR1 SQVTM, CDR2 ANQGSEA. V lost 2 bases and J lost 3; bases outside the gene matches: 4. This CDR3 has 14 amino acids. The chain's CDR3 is CSVERGQATDTQYF. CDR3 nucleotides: TGCAGCGTTGAAAGGGGACAGGCGACAGATACGCAGTATTTT.

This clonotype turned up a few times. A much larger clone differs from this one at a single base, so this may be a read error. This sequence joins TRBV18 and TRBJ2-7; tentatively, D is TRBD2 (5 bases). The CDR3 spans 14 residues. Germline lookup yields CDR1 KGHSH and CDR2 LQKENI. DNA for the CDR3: TGTGCCAGCTCATCCTCCCAGGACTCCTACGAGCAGTGCTTC. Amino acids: CASSSSQDSYEQCF.

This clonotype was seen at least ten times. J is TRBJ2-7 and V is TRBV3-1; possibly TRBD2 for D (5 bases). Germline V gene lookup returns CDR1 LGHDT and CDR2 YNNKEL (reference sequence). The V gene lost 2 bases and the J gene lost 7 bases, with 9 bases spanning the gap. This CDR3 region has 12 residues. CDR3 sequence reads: CASSQSSGEQYF. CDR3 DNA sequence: TGTGCCAGCAGCCAAAGCTCGGGGGAGCAGTACTTC.

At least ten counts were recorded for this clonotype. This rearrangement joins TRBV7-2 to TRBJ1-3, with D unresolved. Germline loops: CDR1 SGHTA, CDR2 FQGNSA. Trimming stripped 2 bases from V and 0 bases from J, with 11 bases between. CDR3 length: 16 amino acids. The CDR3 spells CASSLKGANSGNTIYF. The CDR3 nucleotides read TGTGCCAGCAGCTTAAAGGGCGCAAACTCTGGAAACACCATATATTTT.

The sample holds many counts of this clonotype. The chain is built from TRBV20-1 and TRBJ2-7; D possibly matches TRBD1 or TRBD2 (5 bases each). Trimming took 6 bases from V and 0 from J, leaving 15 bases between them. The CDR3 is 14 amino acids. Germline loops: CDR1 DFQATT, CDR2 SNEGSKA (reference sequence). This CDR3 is CSALLGRDSYEQYF. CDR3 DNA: TGCAGTGCCCTACTGGGACGGGACTCCTACGAGCAGTACTTC.

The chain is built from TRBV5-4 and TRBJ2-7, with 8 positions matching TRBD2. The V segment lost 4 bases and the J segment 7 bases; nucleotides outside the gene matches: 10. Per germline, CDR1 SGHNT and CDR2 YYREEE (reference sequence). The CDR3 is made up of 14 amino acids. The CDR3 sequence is CASSQHGGGGEQYF. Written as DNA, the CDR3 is TGTGCCAGCAGCCAACACGGCGGCGGGGGGGAGCAGTACTTC.

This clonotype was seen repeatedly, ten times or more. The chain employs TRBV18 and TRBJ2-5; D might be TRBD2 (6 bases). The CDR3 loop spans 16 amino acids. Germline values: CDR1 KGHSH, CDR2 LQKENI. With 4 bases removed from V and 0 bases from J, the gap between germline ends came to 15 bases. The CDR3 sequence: CASSRGASAYQETQYF. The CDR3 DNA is TGTGCCAGCTCACGCGGGGCTAGCGCTTACCAAGAGACCCAGTACTTC.

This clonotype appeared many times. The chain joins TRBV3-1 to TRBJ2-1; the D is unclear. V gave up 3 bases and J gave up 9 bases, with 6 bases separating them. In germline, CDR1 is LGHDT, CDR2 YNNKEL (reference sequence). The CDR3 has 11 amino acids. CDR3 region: CASSQFFEQFF. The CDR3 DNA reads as TGTGCCAGCAGCCAGTTTTTTGAGCAGTTCTTC.

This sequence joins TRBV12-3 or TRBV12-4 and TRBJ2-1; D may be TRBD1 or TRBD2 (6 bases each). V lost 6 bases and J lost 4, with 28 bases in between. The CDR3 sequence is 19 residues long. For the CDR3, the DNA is TGTGCCAGCAGCCACCGGCCCATTGGGGGGCCTAGGCCGTACAATGAGCAGTTCTTC. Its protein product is CASSHRPIGGPRPYNEQFF.

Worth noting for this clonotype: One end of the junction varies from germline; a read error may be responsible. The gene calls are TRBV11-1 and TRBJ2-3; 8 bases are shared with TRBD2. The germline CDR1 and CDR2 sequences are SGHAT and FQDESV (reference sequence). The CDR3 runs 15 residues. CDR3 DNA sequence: TGTGCCAGCAGCTTAGTCGGACTAGCATCGGATACACAGTATTTT. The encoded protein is CASSLVGLASDTQYF.

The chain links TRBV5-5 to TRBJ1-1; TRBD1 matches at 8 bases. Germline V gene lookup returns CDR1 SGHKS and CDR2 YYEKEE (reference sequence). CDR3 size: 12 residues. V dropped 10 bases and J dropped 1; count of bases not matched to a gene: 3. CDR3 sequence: CAYGTGNTEAFF. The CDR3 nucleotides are TGTGCCTATGGGACAGGGAACACTGAAGCTTTCTTT.

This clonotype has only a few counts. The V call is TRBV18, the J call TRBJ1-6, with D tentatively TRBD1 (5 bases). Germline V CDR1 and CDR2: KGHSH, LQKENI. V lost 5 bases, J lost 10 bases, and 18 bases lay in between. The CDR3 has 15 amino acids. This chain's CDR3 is CASSLGPGDVSPLHF. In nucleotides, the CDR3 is TGTGCCAGCTCATTAGGACCCGGGGACGTGTCACCCCTCCACTTT.

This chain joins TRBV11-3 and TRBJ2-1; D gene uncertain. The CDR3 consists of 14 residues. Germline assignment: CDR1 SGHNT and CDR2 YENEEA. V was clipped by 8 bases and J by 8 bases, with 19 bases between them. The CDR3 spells CASSPRGTEDEQFF. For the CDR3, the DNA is TGTGCCAGCTCACCACGAGGTACTGAAGATGAGCAGTTCTTC.

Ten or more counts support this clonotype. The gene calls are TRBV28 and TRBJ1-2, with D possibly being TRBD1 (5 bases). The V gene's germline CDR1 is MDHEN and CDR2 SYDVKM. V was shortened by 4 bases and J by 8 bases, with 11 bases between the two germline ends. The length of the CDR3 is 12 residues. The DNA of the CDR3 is TGTGCCAGCAGTTCTGGGGGTTTCGGCTACACCTTC. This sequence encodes CASSSGGFGYTF.

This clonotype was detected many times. CDR3: CASSPGDLGSKKTQYF. The CDR3 DNA is TGCGCCAGCAGCCCGGGTGACTTGGGGTCCAAGAAAACCCAGTACTTC. The V call is TRBV4-1, the J call TRBJ2-5; D is undetermined. V was pared by 4 bases and J by 8 bases, with 23 bases between. This CDR3 is built from 16 residues. CDR1 is MGHRA, CDR2 YSYEKL, per germline.

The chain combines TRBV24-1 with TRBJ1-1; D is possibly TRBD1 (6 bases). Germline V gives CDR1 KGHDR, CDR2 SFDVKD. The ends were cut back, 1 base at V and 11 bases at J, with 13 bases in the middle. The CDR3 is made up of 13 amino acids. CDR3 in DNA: TGTGCCACCAGTGATTTCAGTACAGGGCGGGCTTTCTTT. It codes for CATSDFSTGRAFF.

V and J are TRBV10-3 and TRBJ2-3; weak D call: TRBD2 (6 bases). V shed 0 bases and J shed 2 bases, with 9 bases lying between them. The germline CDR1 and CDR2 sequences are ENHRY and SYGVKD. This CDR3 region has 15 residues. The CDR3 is CAISESAGITDTQYF. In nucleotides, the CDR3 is TGTGCCATCAGTGAGTCGGCGGGGATCACAGATACGCAGTATTTT.